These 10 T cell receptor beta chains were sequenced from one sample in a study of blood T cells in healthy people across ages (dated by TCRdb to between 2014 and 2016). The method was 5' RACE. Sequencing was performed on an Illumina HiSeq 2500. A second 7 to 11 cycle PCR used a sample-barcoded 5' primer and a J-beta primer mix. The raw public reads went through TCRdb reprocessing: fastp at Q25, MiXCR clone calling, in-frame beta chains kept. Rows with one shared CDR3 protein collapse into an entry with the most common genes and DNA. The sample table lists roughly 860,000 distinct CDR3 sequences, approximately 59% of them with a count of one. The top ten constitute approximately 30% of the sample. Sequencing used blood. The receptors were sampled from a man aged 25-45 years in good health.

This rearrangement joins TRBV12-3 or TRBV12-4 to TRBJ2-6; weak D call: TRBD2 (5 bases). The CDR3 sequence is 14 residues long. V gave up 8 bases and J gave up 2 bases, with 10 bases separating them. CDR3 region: CASLTGAGANVLTF. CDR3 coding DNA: TGTGCCAGCCTCACCGGGGCTGGGGCCAACGTCCTGACTTTC.

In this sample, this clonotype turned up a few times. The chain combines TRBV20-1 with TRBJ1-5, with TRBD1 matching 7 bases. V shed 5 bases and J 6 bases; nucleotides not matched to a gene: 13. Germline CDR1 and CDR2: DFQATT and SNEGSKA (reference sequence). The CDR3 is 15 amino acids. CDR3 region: CSASGTARRRQPQHF. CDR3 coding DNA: TGCAGTGCTTCCGGGACAGCTCGACGGCGTCAGCCCCAGCATTTT.

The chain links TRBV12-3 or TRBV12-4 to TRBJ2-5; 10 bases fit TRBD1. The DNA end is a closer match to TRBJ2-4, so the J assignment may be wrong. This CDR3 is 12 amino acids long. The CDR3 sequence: CASGQGGNIQYF. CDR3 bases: TGTGCCAGCGGACAGGGGGGAAACATTCAGTACTTC.

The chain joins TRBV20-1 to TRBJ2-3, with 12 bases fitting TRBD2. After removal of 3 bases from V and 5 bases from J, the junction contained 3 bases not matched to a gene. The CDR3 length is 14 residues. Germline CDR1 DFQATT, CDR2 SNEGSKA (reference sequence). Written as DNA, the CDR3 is TGCAGTGCTAGGCCTAGCGGGGGGGGAGATACGCAGTATTTT. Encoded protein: CSARPSGGGDTQYF.

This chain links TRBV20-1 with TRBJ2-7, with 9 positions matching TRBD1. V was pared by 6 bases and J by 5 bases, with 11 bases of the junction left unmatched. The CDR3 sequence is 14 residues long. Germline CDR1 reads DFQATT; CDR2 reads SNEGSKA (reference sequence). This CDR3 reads CSAASGTGQHEQYF. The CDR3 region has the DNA TGCAGTGCCGCGTCCGGGACAGGGCAGCACGAGCAGTACTTC.

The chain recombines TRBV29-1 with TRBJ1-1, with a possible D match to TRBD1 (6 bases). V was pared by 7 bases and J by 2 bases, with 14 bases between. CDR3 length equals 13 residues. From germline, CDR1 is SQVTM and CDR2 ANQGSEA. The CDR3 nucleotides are TGCAGCGCCAGGGGAGGAGGAAACACTGAAGCTTTCTTT. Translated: CSARGGGNTEAFF.

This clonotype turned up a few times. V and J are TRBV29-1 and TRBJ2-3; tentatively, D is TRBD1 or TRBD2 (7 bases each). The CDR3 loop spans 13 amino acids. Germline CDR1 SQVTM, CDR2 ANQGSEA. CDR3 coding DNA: TGCAGTGTCAGGGGGGGGAGCACAGATACGCAGTATTTT. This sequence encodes CSVRGGSTDTQYF.

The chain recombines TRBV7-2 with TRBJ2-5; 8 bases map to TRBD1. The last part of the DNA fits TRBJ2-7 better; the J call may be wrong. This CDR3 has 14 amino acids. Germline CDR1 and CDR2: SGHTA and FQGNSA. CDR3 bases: TGTGCCAGCAGCTCCTCCGGGACAGGAGTCGAGCAGTACTTC. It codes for CASSSSGTGVEQYF.

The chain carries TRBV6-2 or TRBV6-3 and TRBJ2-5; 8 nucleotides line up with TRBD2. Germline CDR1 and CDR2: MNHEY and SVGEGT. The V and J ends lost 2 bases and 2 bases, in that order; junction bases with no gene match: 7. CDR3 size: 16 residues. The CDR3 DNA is TGTGCCAGCAGTTACATCCCGGGACTAGGGCAAGAGACCCAGTACTTC. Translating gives CASSYIPGLGQETQYF.

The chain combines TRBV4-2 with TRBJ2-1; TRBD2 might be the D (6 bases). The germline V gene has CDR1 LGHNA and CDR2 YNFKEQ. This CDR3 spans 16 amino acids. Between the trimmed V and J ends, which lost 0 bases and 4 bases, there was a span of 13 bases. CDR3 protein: CASSQETGDGYNEQFF. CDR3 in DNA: TGTGCCAGCAGCCAAGAGACGGGGGATGGATACAATGAGCAGTTCTTC.